This T cell receptor beta chain is from a study of T cells after yellow fever vaccination. This clonotype was seen ten or more times. Germline V gene lookup returns CDR1 MGHRA and CDR2 YSYEKL. The CDR3 contains 17 residues. V dropped 9 bases and J dropped 0 bases, with 21 bases sitting between them. In TCRdb, the 5' RACE reads were re-called with MiXCR into one record per CDR3 protein. The sample lists nearly 350,000 distinct CDR3 sequences, roughly 7.5% occurring once. The TCR was taken from a man younger than 35 who received the YFV17D yellow fever vaccine. The sequenced sample was PBMCs, obtained 35 to 50 days after the first yellow fever vaccination. The V gene is TRBV4-1, the J gene TRBJ1-3; weak D call: TRBD1 (5 bases). The CDR3 DNA is TGCGCCAGTCGGGAACAGGACTTAATACACTCTGGAAACACCATATATTTT. Protein: CASREQDLIHSGNTIYF.